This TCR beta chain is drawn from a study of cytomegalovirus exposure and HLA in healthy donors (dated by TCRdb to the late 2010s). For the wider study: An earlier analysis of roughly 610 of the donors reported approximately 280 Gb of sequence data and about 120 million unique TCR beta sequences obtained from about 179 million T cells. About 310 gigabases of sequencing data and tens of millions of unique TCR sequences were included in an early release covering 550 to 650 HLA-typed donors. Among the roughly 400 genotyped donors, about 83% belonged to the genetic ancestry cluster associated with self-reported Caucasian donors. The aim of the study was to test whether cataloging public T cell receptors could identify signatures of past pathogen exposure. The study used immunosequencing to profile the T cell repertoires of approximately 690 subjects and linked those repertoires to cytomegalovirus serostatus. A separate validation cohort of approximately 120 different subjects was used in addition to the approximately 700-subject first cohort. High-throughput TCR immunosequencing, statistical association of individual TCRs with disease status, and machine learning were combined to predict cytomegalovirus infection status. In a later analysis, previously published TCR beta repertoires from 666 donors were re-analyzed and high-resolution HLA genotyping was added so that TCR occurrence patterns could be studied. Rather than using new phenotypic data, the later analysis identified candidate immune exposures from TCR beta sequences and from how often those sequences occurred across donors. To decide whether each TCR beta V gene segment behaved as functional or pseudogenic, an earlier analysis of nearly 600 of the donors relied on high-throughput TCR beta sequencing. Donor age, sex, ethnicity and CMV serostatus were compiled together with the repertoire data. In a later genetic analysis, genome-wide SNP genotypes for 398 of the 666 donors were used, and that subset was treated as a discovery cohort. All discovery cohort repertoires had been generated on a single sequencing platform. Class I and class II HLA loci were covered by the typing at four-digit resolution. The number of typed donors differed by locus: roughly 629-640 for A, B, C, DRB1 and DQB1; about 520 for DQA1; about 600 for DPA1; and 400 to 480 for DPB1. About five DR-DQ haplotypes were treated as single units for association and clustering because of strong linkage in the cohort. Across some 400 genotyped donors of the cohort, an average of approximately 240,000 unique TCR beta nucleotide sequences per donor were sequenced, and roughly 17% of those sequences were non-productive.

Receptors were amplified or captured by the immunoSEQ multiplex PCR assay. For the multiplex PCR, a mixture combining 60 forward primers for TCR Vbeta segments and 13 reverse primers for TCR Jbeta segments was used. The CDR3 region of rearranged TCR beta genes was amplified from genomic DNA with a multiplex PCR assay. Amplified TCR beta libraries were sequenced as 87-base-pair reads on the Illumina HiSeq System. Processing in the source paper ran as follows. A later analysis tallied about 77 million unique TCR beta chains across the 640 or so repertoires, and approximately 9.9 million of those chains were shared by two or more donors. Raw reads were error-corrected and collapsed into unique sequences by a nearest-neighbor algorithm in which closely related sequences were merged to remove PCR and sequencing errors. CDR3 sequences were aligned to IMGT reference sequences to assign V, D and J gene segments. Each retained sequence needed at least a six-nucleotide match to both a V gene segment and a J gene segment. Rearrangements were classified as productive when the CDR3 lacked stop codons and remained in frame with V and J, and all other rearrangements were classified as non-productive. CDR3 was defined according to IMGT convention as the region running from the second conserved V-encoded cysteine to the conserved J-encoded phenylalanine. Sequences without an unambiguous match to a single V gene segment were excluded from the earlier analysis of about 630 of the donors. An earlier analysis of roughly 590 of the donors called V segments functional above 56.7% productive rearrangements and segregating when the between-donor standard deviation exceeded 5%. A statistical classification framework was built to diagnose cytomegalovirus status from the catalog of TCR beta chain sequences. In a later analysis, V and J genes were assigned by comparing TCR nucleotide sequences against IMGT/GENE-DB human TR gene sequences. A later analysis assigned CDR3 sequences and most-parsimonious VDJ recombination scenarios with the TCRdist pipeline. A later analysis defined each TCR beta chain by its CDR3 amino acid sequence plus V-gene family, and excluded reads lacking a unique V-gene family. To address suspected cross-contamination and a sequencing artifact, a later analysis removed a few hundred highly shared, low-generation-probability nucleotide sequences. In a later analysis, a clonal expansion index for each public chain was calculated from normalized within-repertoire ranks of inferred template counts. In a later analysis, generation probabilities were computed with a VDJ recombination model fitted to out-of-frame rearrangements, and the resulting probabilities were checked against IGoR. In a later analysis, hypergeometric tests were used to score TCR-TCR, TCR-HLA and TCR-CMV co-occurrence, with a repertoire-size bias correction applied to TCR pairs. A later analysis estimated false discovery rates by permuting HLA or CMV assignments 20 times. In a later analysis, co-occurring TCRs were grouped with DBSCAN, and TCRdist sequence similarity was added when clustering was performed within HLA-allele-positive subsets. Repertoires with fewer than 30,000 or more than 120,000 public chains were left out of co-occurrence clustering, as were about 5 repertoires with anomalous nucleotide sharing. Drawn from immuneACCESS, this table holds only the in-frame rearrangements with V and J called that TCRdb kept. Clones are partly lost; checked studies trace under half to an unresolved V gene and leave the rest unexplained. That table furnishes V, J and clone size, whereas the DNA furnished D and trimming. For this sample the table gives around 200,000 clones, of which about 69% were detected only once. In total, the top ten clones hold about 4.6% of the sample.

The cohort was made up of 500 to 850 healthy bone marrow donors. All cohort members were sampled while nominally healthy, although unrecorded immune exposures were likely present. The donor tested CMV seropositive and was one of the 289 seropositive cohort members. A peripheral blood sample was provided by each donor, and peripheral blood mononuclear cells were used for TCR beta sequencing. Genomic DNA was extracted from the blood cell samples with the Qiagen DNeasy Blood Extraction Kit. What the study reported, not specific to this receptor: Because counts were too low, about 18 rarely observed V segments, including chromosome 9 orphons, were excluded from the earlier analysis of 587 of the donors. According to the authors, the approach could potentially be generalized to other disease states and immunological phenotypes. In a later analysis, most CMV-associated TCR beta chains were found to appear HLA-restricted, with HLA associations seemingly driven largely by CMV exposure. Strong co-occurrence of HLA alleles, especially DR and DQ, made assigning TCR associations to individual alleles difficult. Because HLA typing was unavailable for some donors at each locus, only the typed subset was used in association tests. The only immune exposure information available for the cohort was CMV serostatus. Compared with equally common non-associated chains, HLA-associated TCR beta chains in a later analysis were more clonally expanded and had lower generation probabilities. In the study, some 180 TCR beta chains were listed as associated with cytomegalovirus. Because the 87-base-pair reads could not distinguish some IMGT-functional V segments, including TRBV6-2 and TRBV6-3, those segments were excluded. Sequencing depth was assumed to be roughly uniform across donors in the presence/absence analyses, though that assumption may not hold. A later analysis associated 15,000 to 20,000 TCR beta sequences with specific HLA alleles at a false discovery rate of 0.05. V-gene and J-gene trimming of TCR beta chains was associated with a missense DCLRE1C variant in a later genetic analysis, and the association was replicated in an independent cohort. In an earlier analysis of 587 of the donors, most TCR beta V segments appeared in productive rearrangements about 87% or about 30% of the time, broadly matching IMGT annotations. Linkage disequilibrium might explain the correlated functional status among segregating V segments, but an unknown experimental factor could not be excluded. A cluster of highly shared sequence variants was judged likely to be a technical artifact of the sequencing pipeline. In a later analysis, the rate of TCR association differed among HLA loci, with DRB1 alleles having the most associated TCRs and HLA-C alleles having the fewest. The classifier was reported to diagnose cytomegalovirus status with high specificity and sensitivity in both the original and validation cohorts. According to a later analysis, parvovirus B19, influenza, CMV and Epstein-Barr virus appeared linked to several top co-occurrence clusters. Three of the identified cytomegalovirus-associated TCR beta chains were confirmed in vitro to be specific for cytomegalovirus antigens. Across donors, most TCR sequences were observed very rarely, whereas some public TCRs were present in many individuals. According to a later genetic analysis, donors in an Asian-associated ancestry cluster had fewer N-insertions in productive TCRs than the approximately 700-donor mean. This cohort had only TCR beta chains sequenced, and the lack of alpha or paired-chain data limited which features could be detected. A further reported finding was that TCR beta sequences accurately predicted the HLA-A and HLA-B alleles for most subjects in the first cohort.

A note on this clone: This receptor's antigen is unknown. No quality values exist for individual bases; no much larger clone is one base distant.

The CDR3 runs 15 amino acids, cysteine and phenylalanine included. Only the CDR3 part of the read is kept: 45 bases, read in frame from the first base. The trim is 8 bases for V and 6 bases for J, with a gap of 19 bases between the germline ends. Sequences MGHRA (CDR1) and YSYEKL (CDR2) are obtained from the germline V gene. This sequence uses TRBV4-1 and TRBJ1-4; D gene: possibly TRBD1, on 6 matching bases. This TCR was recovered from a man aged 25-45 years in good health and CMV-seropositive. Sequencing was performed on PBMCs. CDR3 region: CASPRGGALDEKLFF. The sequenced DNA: TGCGCCAGCCCCCGAGGGGGGGCTTTGGATGAAAAACTGTTTTTT.